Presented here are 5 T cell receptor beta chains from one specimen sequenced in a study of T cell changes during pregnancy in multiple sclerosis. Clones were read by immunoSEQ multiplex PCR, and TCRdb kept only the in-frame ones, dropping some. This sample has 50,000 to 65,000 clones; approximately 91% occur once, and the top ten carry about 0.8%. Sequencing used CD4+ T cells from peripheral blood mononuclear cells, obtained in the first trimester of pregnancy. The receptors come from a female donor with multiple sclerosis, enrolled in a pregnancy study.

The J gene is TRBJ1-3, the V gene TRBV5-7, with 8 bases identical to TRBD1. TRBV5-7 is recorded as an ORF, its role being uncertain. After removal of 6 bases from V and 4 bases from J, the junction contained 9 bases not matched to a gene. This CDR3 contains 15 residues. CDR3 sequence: CASNEDRVLGNTIYF. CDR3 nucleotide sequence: TGTGCCAGCAACGAGGACAGGGTACTAGGAAACACCATATATTTT.

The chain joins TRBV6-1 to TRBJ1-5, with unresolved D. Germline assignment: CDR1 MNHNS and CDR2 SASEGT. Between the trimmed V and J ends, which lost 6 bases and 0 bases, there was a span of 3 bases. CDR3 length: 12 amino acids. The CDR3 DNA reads TGTGCCAGCAGGAGTAGCAATCAGCCCCAGCATTTT. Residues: CASRSSNQPQHF.

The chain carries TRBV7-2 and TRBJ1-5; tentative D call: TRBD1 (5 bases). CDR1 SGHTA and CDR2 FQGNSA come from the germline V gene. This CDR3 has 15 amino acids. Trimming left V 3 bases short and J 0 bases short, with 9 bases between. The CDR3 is CASSLGHHSNQPQHF. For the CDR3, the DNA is TGTGCCAGCAGCTTGGGGCACCATAGCAATCAGCCCCAGCATTTT. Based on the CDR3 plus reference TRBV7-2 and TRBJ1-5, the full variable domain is GAGVSQSPSNKVTEKGKDVELRCDPISGHTALYWYRQSLGQGLEFLIYFQGNSAPDKSGLPSDRFSAERTGGSVSTLTIQRTQQEDSAVYLCASSLGHHSNQPQHFGDGTRLSIL.

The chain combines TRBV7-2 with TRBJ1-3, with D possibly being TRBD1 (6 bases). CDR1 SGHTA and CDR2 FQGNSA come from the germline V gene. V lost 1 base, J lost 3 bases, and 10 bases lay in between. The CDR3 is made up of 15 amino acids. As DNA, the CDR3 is TGTGCCAGCAGCTTAGTAGGGGGGGGTGGAAACACCATATATTTT. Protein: CASSLVGGGGNTIYF.

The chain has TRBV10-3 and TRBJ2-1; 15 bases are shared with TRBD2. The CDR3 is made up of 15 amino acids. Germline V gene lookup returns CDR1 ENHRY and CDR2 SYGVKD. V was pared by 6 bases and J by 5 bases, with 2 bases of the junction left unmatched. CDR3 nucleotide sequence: TGTGCCATCAGAGGGACTAGCGGGGGGAACAATGAGCAGTTCTTC. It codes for CAIRGTSGGNNEQFF.